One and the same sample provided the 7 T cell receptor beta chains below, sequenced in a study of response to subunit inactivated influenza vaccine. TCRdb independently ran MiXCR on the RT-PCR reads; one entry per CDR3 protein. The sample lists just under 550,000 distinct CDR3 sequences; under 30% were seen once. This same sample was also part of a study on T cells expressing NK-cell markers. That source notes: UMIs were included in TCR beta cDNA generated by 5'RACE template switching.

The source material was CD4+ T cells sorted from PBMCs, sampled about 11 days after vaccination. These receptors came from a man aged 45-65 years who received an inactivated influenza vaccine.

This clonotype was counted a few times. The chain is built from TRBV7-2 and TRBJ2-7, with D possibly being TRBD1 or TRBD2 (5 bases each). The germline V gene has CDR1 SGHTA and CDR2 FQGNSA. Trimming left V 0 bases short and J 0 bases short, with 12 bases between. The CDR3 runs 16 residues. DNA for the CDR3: TGTGCCAGCAGCTTAGCTGGGACCGCTGACTCCTACGAGCAGTACTTC. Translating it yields CASSLAGTADSYEQYF.

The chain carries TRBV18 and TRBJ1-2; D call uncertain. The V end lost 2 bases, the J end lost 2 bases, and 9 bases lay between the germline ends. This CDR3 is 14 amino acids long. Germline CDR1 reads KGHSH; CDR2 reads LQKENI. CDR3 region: CASSPAGDNYGYTF. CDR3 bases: TGTGCCAGCTCACCAGCAGGCGACAACTATGGCTACACCTTC.

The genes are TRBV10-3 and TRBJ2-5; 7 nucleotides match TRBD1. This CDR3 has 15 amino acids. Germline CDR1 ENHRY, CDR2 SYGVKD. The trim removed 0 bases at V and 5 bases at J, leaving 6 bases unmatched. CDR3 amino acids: CAISESRTGSETQYF. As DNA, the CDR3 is TGTGCCATCAGTGAGTCCCGGACAGGCTCGGAGACCCAGTACTTC.

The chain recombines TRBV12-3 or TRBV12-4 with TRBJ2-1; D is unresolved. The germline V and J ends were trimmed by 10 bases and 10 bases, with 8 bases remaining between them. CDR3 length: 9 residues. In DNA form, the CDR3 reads TGTGCCACGGGCCTAGAGCAGTTCTTC. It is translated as CATGLEQFF.

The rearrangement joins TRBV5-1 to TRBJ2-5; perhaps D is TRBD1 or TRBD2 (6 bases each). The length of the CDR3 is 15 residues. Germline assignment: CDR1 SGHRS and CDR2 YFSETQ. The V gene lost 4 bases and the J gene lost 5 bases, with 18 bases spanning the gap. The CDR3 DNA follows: TGCGCCAGCAGCCTCGGTAGCGGCCAGGGGGAGACCCAGTACTTC. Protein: CASSLGSGQGETQYF.

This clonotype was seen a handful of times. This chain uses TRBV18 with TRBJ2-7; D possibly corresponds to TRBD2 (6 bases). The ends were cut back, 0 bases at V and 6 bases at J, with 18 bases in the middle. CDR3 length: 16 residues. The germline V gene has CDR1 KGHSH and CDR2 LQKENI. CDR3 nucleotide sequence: TGTGCCAGCTCACCACCGGCGGGAAGGACGTCAGGCGAGCAGTACTTC. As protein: CASSPPAGRTSGEQYF.

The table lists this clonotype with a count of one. The chain's CDR3 is CASSSTASADTQYF. The CDR3 DNA is TGTGCCAGCAGCTCGACAGCGTCTGCAGATACGCAGTATTTT. The rearrangement links TRBV7-6 to TRBJ2-3; D perhaps matches TRBD1 (5 bases). CDR3 length: 14 amino acids. Germline V lookup: CDR1 SGHVS, CDR2 FNYEAQ. Trimming shortened V by 4 bases and J by 4 bases, and 12 bases separated the two germline ends.